This entry lists 27 T cell receptor beta chains sequenced from one sample in a study of blood T cells in healthy people across ages. A J-beta primer mix and a sample-barcoded 5' primer were used in a second PCR of roughly 6 to 12 cycles. From the 5' RACE reads, TCRdb called clonotypes with MiXCR, one entry per CDR3 protein. This sample has over 950,000 distinct CDR3 sequences, with more than 30% found just once. Sequenced sample: blood. The receptor source for this set is a man younger than 35 in good health.

This chain uses TRBV29-1 with TRBJ1-3; 7 bases agree with TRBD1. Germline-derived CDR1 and CDR2 are SQVTM and ANQGSEA. The CDR3 is made up of 14 amino acids. Unmatched junction bases numbered 6, after V lost 7 bases and J lost 0 bases. CDR3 nucleotide sequence: TGCAGCGCCCAGGGGGGAGACTCTGGAAACACCATATATTTT. Its translation is CSAQGGDSGNTIYF.

V is TRBV10-3 and J is TRBJ1-1; no clear D. This CDR3 contains 14 residues. Germline V gene data show CDR1 as ENHRY and CDR2 as SYGVKD. V shed 0 bases and J shed 0 bases, with 5 bases lying between them. The CDR3 DNA reads as TGTGCCATCAGTGAGTCTGGGGTGAACACTGAAGCTTTCTTT. Amino acids: CAISESGVNTEAFF.

This chain joins TRBV20-1 and TRBJ1-1; no definite D call. V lost 6 bases and J 8 bases, leaving 16 bases between the germline ends. This CDR3 is 12 amino acids long. Per the germline V gene, CDR1 is DFQATT and CDR2 is SNEGSKA (reference sequence). CDR3 sequence (DNA): TGCAGTGCAACGGCCCGACTCGGGGAAGCTTTCTTT. Its protein product is CSATARLGEAFF.

This clonotype has at least ten counts. This may be a read error: a much more frequent sequence differs by one nucleotide. J is TRBJ2-1 and V is TRBV20-1; D ambiguous. The CDR3 runs 14 residues. Germline values: CDR1 DFQATT, CDR2 SNEGSKA (reference sequence). Trimming took 1 base from V and 5 from J, leaving 12 bases between them. The CDR3 DNA reads as TGCAGTGCTAGAGCCGTCCTCCCCCACAATGAGCAGTTCTTC. Translation: CSARAVLPHNEQFF.

V and J are TRBV12-3 or TRBV12-4 and TRBJ2-2; 9 bases match TRBD2. V lost 6 bases, J lost 7 bases, and 9 bases stayed unmatched. The CDR3 consists of 15 residues. CDR3 coding DNA: TGTGCCAGCAGCCTAGCGGGGAACGGTAACGGGGAGCTGTTTTTT. This sequence encodes CASSLAGNGNGELFF.

This chain uses TRBV12-3 or TRBV12-4 with TRBJ2-3; 7 positions match TRBD1. With V trimmed by 5 bases and J by 13 bases, 18 bases remained unmatched. The CDR3 runs 15 residues. CDR3 bases: TGTGCCAGCAGTCCAGGACAGGAGAAAACAGATATGGAGTATTTT. This encodes CASSPGQEKTDMEYF.

In its sample, this clonotype was seen a few times. The CDR3 here is CASSLGRKDYGYTF. In nucleotides, the CDR3 is TGTGCCAGCAGTTTGGGCCGGAAAGACTATGGCTACACCTTC. The chain has TRBV12-3 or TRBV12-4 and TRBJ1-2; D is unclear. The CDR3 loop spans 14 amino acids. The V end lost 3 bases, the J end lost 3 bases, and 11 bases lay between the germline ends.

This chain connects TRBV10-3 to TRBJ2-1; 10 nucleotides line up with TRBD2. Per the germline V gene, CDR1 is ENHRY and CDR2 is SYGVKD. The CDR3 is 14 amino acids. The trim removed 7 bases at V and 3 bases at J, leaving 3 bases unmatched. The CDR3 coding sequence is TGTGCCATCACCGTAGCGGGGGGCTACAATGAGCAGTTCTTC. It is translated as CAITVAGGYNEQFF.

The chain uses TRBV24-1 and TRBJ2-2, with D unresolved. CDR1 and CDR2 (germline): KGHDR, SFDVKD. The CDR3 is 13 residues long. Trimming stripped 7 bases from V and 5 bases from J, with 10 bases between. CDR3 protein: CATSDLRTGELFF. CDR3 nucleotide sequence: TGTGCCACCAGCGACTTAAGGACCGGGGAGCTGTTTTTT.

In its sample, this clonotype was seen a few times. The rearrangement joins TRBV7-9 to TRBJ2-1; 11 bases match TRBD2. The germline gives CDR1 SEHNR, CDR2 FQNEAQ (reference sequence). After removal of 5 bases from V and 3 bases from J, the junction contained 9 bases not matched to a gene. The CDR3 runs 17 residues. In DNA form, the CDR3 reads TGTGCCAGCAGCGTCCAAGGGGGACTAGCGGTCTACAATGAGCAGTTCTTC. Amino acids: CASSVQGGLAVYNEQFF.

The chain has TRBV6-6 and TRBJ1-2; no clear D. Trimming shortened V by 7 bases and J by 3 bases, and 12 bases separated the two germline ends. CDR3 size: 13 residues. Germline lookup yields CDR1 MNHNY and CDR2 SVGAGI (reference sequence). CDR3 nucleotides: TGTGCCAGCACCCCGGGGTGGGACTATGGCTACACCTTC. This translates into CASTPGWDYGYTF.

The chain links TRBV5-1 to TRBJ2-3; TRBD1 might be the D (6 bases). CDR3 length: 14 amino acids. The germline V gene encodes CDR1 SGHRS and CDR2 YFSETQ. V was trimmed by 5 bases and J by 2 bases, leaving 12 bases between them. CDR3 sequence: CASRSTGSTDTQYF. The DNA for the CDR3 is TGCGCCAGCAGATCTACAGGGTCCACAGATACGCAGTATTTT.

The chain recombines TRBV12-3 or TRBV12-4 with TRBJ1-2, with D possibly matching TRBD1 (6 bases). The CDR3 is made up of 12 amino acids. V dropped 6 bases and J dropped 7 bases, with 12 bases sitting between them. CDR3 DNA sequence: TGTGCCAGCAGCCGACGGACAGCTGGCTACACCTTC. This encodes CASSRRTAGYTF.

V usage is TRBV4-3 and J usage is TRBJ2-4, with TRBD1 identical over 7 bases. With the DNA end fitting TRBJ2-7 better, the J assignment may be wrong. This CDR3 comprises 14 residues. Germline values: CDR1 LGHNA, CDR2 YSLEER. CDR3: CASSQVRGRYEQYF. The CDR3 DNA sequence: TGCGCCAGCAGCCAAGTTAGGGGGCGATACGAGCAGTACTTC.

This clonotype was recorded many times. The chain is built from TRBV5-1 and TRBJ2-1; D ambiguous. CDR1 and CDR2 from the germline V gene are SGHRS and YFSETQ. V lost 4 bases and J lost 4, with 9 bases in between. CDR3 size: 13 residues. In DNA, the CDR3 is TGCGCCAGCAGCGGGTGGGGTTACAATGAGCAGTTCTTC. It is translated as CASSGWGYNEQFF.

This clonotype showed up just a few times. The rearrangement joins TRBV20-1 to TRBJ1-5; a weak D match, TRBD1 (6 bases). This CDR3 comprises 14 residues. Per germline, CDR1 DFQATT and CDR2 SNEGSKA (reference sequence). The V end lost 2 bases, the J end lost 6 bases, and 14 bases lay between the germline ends. The CDR3: CSARTSQGTQPQHF. In DNA, the CDR3 is TGCAGTGCTAGAACCTCCCAGGGGACTCAGCCCCAGCATTTT.

This chain uses TRBV24-1 with TRBJ2-1, with D perhaps TRBD1 (6 bases). Between the trimmed V and J ends, which lost 4 bases and 0 bases, there was a span of 12 bases. CDR3 length: 16 residues. The germline gives CDR1 KGHDR, CDR2 SFDVKD. The CDR3 nucleotides are TGTGCCACCAGTGACCGCACAGGGAGCTCCTACAATGAGCAGTTCTTC. Its protein product is CATSDRTGSSYNEQFF.

The V gene is TRBV7-3, the J gene TRBJ1-1, with D possibly TRBD1 on 5 matching bases. Germline CDR1 and CDR2: SGHTA and FQGTGA. This CDR3 is 14 amino acids long. V was clipped by 5 bases and J by 3 bases, with 13 bases between them. The CDR3 spells CASSVIGGDTEAFF. The DNA of the CDR3 is TGTGCCAGCAGCGTGATAGGAGGGGACACTGAAGCTTTCTTT.

This clonotype was seen a few times. CDR3 in amino acids: CASSDGKETQYF. In nucleotides, the CDR3 is TGTGCCAGCAGCGATGGAAAAGAGACCCAGTACTTC. This chain links TRBV9 with TRBJ2-5; D ambiguous. The CDR3 runs 12 residues. Trimming pared 3 bases from V and 3 bases from J, leaving 6 bases between. Germline CDR1 SGDLS, CDR2 YYNGEE.

Notes on this clonotype: One end of the junction does not line up with germline, which may come from a read error. This chain connects TRBV6-2 or TRBV6-3 to TRBJ1-6; a weak D match, TRBD1 (5 bases). This CDR3 is 16 amino acids long. The germline V gene has CDR1 MNHEY and CDR2 SVGEGT. The CDR3 nucleotides read TGTGCCAGCAGTTATCGAGGGGAACCCTATAATTCACCCCCCCACTTT. Protein: CASSYRGEPYNSPPHF.

The CDR3 coding sequence is TGCGCCAGCAGCCAAGAGACCGGACTGGGAGATAATCCTGAAGCTTTCTTT. It is translated as CASSQETGLGDNPEAFF. The chain couples TRBV4-3 to TRBJ1-1; D not resolved. The CDR3 is made up of 17 amino acids. Trimming shortened V by 0 bases and J by 6 bases, and 20 bases separated the two germline ends. The germline gives CDR1 LGHNA, CDR2 YSLEER.

This clonotype was counted a few times. This chain joins TRBV4-2 and TRBJ2-7; 8 nucleotides match TRBD2. V was pared by 0 bases and J by 0 bases, with 4 bases of the junction left unmatched. Germline CDR1 is LGHNA and CDR2 is YNFKEQ. The CDR3 loop spans 16 amino acids. CDR3 in amino acids: CASSQESSGASYEQYF. The CDR3 nucleotides read TGTGCCAGCAGCCAAGAAAGTAGCGGGGCCTCCTACGAGCAGTACTTC.

The genes are TRBV29-1 and TRBJ1-2; TRBD1 aligns across 7 bases. The CDR3 length is 11 residues. CDR1 is SQVTM, CDR2 ANQGSEA, per germline. V trimming: 5 bases; J trimming: 8 bases; junction bases outside the gene matches: 5. CDR3 in DNA: TGCAGCGTTCCCCAGGGGGGCGGCTACACCTTC. This translates into CSVPQGGGYTF.

The chain uses TRBV20-1 and TRBJ2-3; D is perhaps TRBD2 (6 bases). The germline gives CDR1 DFQATT, CDR2 SNEGSKA (reference sequence). V was trimmed by 2 bases and J by 0 bases, leaving 15 bases between them. This CDR3 has 16 amino acids. The CDR3 DNA reads as TGCAGTGCTAGAAGCTGGGGAGGAACTAGCACAGATACGCAGTATTTT. Protein: CSARSWGGTSTDTQYF.

In its sample, this clonotype was seen many times. V is TRBV20-1 and J is TRBJ2-1, with TRBD1 matching 7 bases. This CDR3 contains 12 residues. Germline V CDR1 and CDR2: DFQATT, SNEGSKA (reference sequence). Here the CDR3 reads CGYRGQYNEQFF. The CDR3 DNA reads TGCGGATATAGGGGGCAGTACAATGAGCAGTTCTTC.

The chain combines TRBV4-2 with TRBJ1-4, with a weak D call TRBD1 (5 bases). Trimming shortened V by 2 bases and J by 8 bases, and 18 bases separated the two germline ends. CDR1 LGHNA and CDR2 YNFKEQ come from the germline V gene. This CDR3 has 16 residues. The CDR3 DNA is TGTGCCAGCAGCCAAACCCCTCGGGGGGTAGGGGAAAAACTGTTTTTT. Encoded protein: CASSQTPRGVGEKLFF.

The chain combines TRBV20-1 with TRBJ1-5, with TRBD1 matching 11 bases. V lost 0 bases, J lost 5 bases, and 6 bases stayed unmatched. The germline V gene encodes CDR1 DFQATT and CDR2 SNEGSKA (reference sequence). CDR3 size: 16 residues. The CDR3 spells CSARDLGTGGDQPQHF. The CDR3 DNA follows: TGCAGTGCTAGAGATTTGGGGACAGGGGGGGATCAGCCCCAGCATTTT.